This T cell receptor beta chain is from a study of CD8 T cells in ankylosing spondylitis. The study's findings and limits: From matched ankylosing spondylitis synovial fluid, disease-linked clones were reportedly recovered at significantly enriched levels. Disease-linked clones were CD8+ and relatively rare in peripheral blood. Ankylosing spondylitis blood seemed to carry a telltale TCR beta motif made of about 8 highly homologous variants.

Libraries for TCR beta were made by quantitative 5'-RACE with molecular barcodes. One entry per CDR3 protein results from TCRdb running MiXCR on the 5' RACE reads. The sample lists roughly 64,000 distinct CDR3 sequences, roughly 6.2% occurring once. Germline lookup yields CDR1 LNHDA and CDR2 SQIVND (reference sequence). Trimming took 3 bases from V and 8 from J; bases not matched to a gene: 6. The CDR3 is 15 residues long. At least ten counts were recorded for this clonotype. Its target is unknown. The sample comprised synovial fluid, either unsorted or a sorted T cell fraction (not recorded which). This receptor was taken from a male donor with ankylosing spondylitis. This chain links TRBV19 with TRBJ2-1; 11 bases line up with TRBD1. The CDR3 nucleotides are TGTGCCAGTAGTATCCGGGACAGGGGGTCCGATGAGCAGTTCTTC. Translation gives CASSIRDRGSDEQFF.